The 22 T cell receptor beta chains presented below share a single source sample, sequenced in a study of cytomegalovirus exposure and HLA in healthy donors. This PCR relied on a set of 60 Vbeta primers and 13 Jbeta primers. The assay was immunoSEQ multiplex PCR, and TCRdb's table has in-frame clones only and misses some. The repertoire holds some 150,000 clones, approximately 77% seen once, with 3.5% to 4.5% in the top ten. Sequencing input: PBMCs. The receptor source for this set is a man aged 25 to 45 in good health and CMV-seropositive.

The chain carries TRBV28 and TRBJ2-3; D may be TRBD1 (5 bases). V shed 5 bases and J shed 0 bases, with 18 bases lying between them. Germline CDR1 is MDHEN and CDR2 is SYDVKM. This CDR3 region has 17 residues. In DNA form, the CDR3 reads TGTGCCAGCAGTCAATATCATGGGCAGGGAAGCACAGATACGCAGTATTTT. Translating it yields CASSQYHGQGSTDTQYF.

The J gene is TRBJ1-5, the V gene TRBV6-1; 7 bases line up with TRBD1. Germline CDR1 and CDR2: MNHNS and SASEGT. The trim removed 1 base at V and 3 bases at J, leaving 3 bases unmatched. This CDR3 has 15 amino acids. The DNA for the CDR3 is TGTGCCAGCAGTGAAGATGGACAGGTCAATCAGCCCCAGCATTTT. Translated: CASSEDGQVNQPQHF.

The gene calls are TRBV6-1 and TRBJ1-1; 7 bases align to TRBD1. J gave up 2 bases and V 5 bases, and 8 bases lay outside the gene matches. The CDR3 is 15 amino acids. Germline loops: CDR1 MNHNS, CDR2 SASEGT. CDR3: CASSLHGTANTEAFF. CDR3 nucleotides: TGTGCCAGCAGTCTTCATGGGACAGCAAACACTGAAGCTTTCTTT.

As DNA, the CDR3 is TGTGCCAGCAGTTTAAATGCAGGGGGCTGGACAGATACGCAGTATTTT. It codes for CASSLNAGGWTDTQYF. V usage is TRBV27 and J usage is TRBJ2-3; 8 bases are a match to TRBD1. Germline assignment: CDR1 MNHEY and CDR2 SMNVEV (reference sequence). V shed 2 bases and J 3 bases; nucleotides not matched to a gene: 7. This CDR3 contains 16 residues.

The chain employs TRBV4-1 and TRBJ2-2; 8 bases fit TRBD2. This CDR3 is 18 amino acids long. After removal of 3 bases from V and 0 bases from J, the junction contained 9 bases not matched to a gene. Per the germline V gene, CDR1 is MGHRA and CDR2 is YSYEKL. In DNA, the CDR3 is TGCGCCAGCAGCCAGATCGGGGGGGGGATAGCGAACACCGGGGAGCTGTTTTTT. Protein sequence: CASSQIGGGIANTGELFF.

The sample holds one count of this clone. The chain couples TRBV6-1 to TRBJ2-5; D not resolved. The tail of the sequence fits TRBJ2-7 better, so the J call may be wrong. The CDR3 extends over 13 amino acids. CDR1 and CDR2 (germline): MNHNS, SASEGT. CDR3 sequence: CASKPRSSYEQYF. In nucleotides, the CDR3 is TGTGCCAGCAAACCGCGGAGCTCCTACGAGCAGTACTTC.

The V gene is TRBV5-1, the J gene TRBJ1-1, with D maybe TRBD1 (6 bases). The V end was cut by 5 bases, the J end by 2 bases, with 13 bases between. Looked up from germline, CDR1 is SGHRS and CDR2 is YFSETQ. This CDR3 has 14 amino acids. The CDR3 DNA reads TGCGCCAGCAGGCCGGCAGGGGAAAACACTGAAGCTTTCTTT. It specifies CASRPAGENTEAFF.

The chain is built from TRBV5-1 and TRBJ1-5; D unresolved. V lost 4 bases and J lost 3, with 20 bases in between. The CDR3 totals 17 residues. Germline V gene data show CDR1 as SGHRS and CDR2 as YFSETQ. The CDR3: CASSLAREVVNNQPQHF. The CDR3 nucleotides read TGCGCCAGCAGCCTCGCGAGGGAAGTTGTAAACAATCAGCCCCAGCATTTT.

The genes are TRBV5-1 and TRBJ2-3, with TRBD1 matching over 7 bases. Germline values: CDR1 SGHRS, CDR2 YFSETQ. The V segment lost 4 bases and the J segment 5 bases; nucleotides outside the gene matches: 10. The CDR3 length is 15 residues. CDR3 region: CASSMGRQGVDTQYF. CDR3 coding DNA: TGCGCCAGCAGCATGGGGCGACAGGGAGTAGATACGCAGTATTTT.

This clone has a handful of counts. The gene calls are TRBV4-3 and TRBJ2-3; TRBD2 aligns across 9 bases. V shed 0 bases, J shed 4 bases, and the junction held 5 bases outside the gene matches. The germline gives CDR1 LGHNA, CDR2 YSLEER. The CDR3 has 16 amino acids. The CDR3 loop reads CASSQDGSGGPDTQYF. The CDR3 region has the DNA TGCGCCAGCAGCCAAGATGGAAGCGGGGGGCCAGATACGCAGTATTTT.

This chain joins TRBV6-1 and TRBJ2-3, with 9 bases fitting TRBD2. The junction had 6 bases not matched to a gene; V was cut back by 4 bases and J by 7 bases. This CDR3 is built from 14 residues. Per germline, CDR1 MNHNS and CDR2 SASEGT. As DNA, the CDR3 is TGTGCCAGCAGTGTAGCTAGCGGGGCCTATACGCAGTATTTT. Encoded protein: CASSVASGAYTQYF.

The rearrangement uses TRBV29-1 and TRBJ2-7; 11 nucleotides align to TRBD2. V was clipped by 5 bases and J by 3 bases; unmatched bases: 6. Germline lookup yields CDR1 SQVTM and CDR2 ANQGSEA. This CDR3 region has 14 residues. The CDR3 nucleotides read TGCAGCGTTCCGGGACTAGCGGACCTCTACGAGCAGTACTTC. Its protein is CSVPGLADLYEQYF.

V usage is TRBV2 and J usage is TRBJ1-5; perhaps TRBD1 as D (5 bases). Per germline, CDR1 SNHLY and CDR2 FYNNEI. The CDR3 consists of 14 residues. The ends were cut back, 2 bases at V and 3 bases at J, with 8 bases in the middle. The CDR3 here is CASSESQVNQPQHF. The CDR3 DNA follows: TGTGCCAGCAGTGAATCACAGGTCAATCAGCCCCAGCATTTT.

The chain links TRBV11-2 to TRBJ2-7; D gene unclear. This CDR3 has 15 residues. Germline assignment: CDR1 SGHAT and CDR2 FQNNGV. V was shortened by 1 base and J by 3 bases, with 13 bases between the two germline ends. Here the CDR3 DNA reads TGTGCCAGCAGCTTAGCCTATACAGTGAACTACGAGCAGTACTTC. Translating it yields CASSLAYTVNYEQYF.

The V and J genes are TRBV11-2 and TRBJ1-1; TRBD1 agrees at 9 bases. V gave up 8 bases and J gave up 4 bases; unmatched junction bases: 8. Per the germline V gene, CDR1 is SGHAT and CDR2 is FQNNGV. The length of the CDR3 is 14 residues. CDR3 coding DNA: TGTGCCAGCGGCAGGACAGGGGTCATCACTGAAGCTTTCTTT. Amino acids: CASGRTGVITEAFF.

With respect to this clone: As the CDR3 is not closed by the conserved phenylalanine or tryptophan, this likely results from a read error. The limits of the CDR3 on the DNA are not certain, so only TCRdb's listed CDR3 is given. This chain joins TRBV28 and TRBJ1-2. Germline V gene data show CDR1 as MDHEN and CDR2 as SYDVKM. The CDR3 numbers 9 amino acids, ends counted. CDR3 region: CASSLWRAD.

The chain employs TRBV5-6 and TRBJ1-2; a weak D match, TRBD1 (5 bases). The CDR3 runs 14 residues. V lost 4 bases, J lost 5 bases, and 15 bases lay in between. Germline assignment: CDR1 SGHDT and CDR2 YYEEEE. The CDR3, as DNA: TGTGCCAGCAGCGCCGGTTTGGGGGGTTATGGCTACACCTTC. Residues: CASSAGLGGYGYTF.

The chain couples TRBV7-3 to TRBJ2-3; D may be TRBD1 (5 bases). The germline gives CDR1 SGHTA, CDR2 FQGTGA. The CDR3 loop spans 14 amino acids. V gave up 5 bases and J gave up 1 base, with 10 bases separating them. DNA of the CDR3: TGTGCCAGCAGCCAGGGTGGGGGCACAGATACGCAGTATTTT. Translating gives CASSQGGGTDTQYF.

This clone came up a few times. The rearrangement links TRBV15 to TRBJ2-5; no reliable D call. The V gene lost 0 bases and the J gene lost 1 base, with 15 bases spanning the gap. The CDR3 is made up of 17 amino acids. CDR1 and CDR2 (germline): LNHNV, YYDKDF (reference sequence). As DNA, the CDR3 is TGTGCCACCAGCAGAGATGAGTCACGACTGGGCCAAGAGACCCAGTACTTC. Translating gives CATSRDESRLGQETQYF.

This chain uses TRBV5-1 with TRBJ1-4, with TRBD1 matching over 10 bases. The CDR3 spans 16 residues. V was pared by 4 bases and J by 2 bases, with 5 bases of the junction left unmatched. Germline CDR1 SGHRS, CDR2 YFSETQ. CDR3 nucleotide sequence: TGCGCCAGCAGCCAGGGACAGGGGTGGACTAATGAAAAACTGTTTTTT. Translating it yields CASSQGQGWTNEKLFF.

Written as DNA, the CDR3 is TGTGCCAGCAGTTTACGGGGGGGCGAACTGTTTTTT. This encodes CASSLRGGELFF. This chain joins TRBV27 and TRBJ1-4, with D perhaps TRBD1 (6 bases). The V end was cut by 2 bases, the J end by 12 bases, with 10 bases between. CDR3 length: 12 residues. Germline V lookup: CDR1 MNHEY, CDR2 SMNVEV (reference sequence).

This chain uses TRBV7-9 with TRBJ1-4; the D gene is possibly TRBD1 (6 bases). CDR1 and CDR2 (germline): SEHNR, FQNEAQ (reference sequence). Trimming pared 5 bases from V and 3 bases from J, leaving 10 bases between. This CDR3 spans 14 amino acids. In nucleotides, the CDR3 is TGTGCCAGCAGCCGGGAGGGGGCTAATGAAAAACTGTTTTTT. It is translated as CASSREGANEKLFF.